Included here is one TCR beta chain sequence, with context. The antigen is undetermined. The data derive from a study of T-cell memory formation after mild COVID-19. About the research overall: Across donors, TCR clusters were largely donor specific.

Study-level findings and limits: Some clones that responded turned up in pre-infection memory, which suggests that cross-reactive memory joined in. Shrinking CD4+ clones resided mostly in CM and EM, and CD8+ ones in EMRA.

5'RACE with constant-segment primers built TCRalpha and TCRbeta cDNA libraries with UMIs. MiXCR, run by TCRdb on the 5' RACE reads, gives a single entry per CDR3 protein. This table has 300,000 or so distinct CDR3 sequences, approximately 15% appearing once. The CDR3 has 13 amino acids. The chain recombines TRBV23-1 with TRBJ2-7; no clear D. TRBV23-1 is classed as an ORF, of uncertain function. The sample consisted of PBMCs or a T cell subset sorted from them (not recorded which). The TCR was taken from a man between 18 and 35 years old who had mild COVID-19 (a few samples of this study predate the infection). Cell type and time point are not known. The CDR3 DNA reads TGCGTCTGCAGTCAACCTTTGCGCGGCGAGCAGTACGTC. Residues: CVCSQPLRGEQYV.